The clone carrying this T cell receptor beta chain was picked up a small number of times. The antigen remains unidentified. The data stem from a study of T cell responses to AZD1222 COVID-19 vaccine. Findings of the study overall: Most donors were white British, females outnumbered males, and clonal diversity was possibly underestimated. Spike-spanning, vaccine-associated CD4 TCRs were dominant at 160-218 and 743-854. Only after the peak T cell response were repertoires sampled.

Profiled with immunoSEQ multiplex PCR; TCRdb holds only in-frame clones, not every one. The table records 130,000 to 150,000 clones, 90% to 95% of them present only once. The sequences come from peripheral blood, collected on day 0 of AZD1222 vaccination. The receptor was derived from an adult in good health.

CDR3: CASSLDQTPTGQYF. Here the CDR3 DNA reads TGTGCCAGCAGCTTAGATCAAACTCCAACGGGGCAGTATTTT. This chain uses TRBV7-2 with TRBJ2-3; D uncertain. The CDR3 is 14 amino acids. V dropped 1 base and J dropped 11 bases, with 16 bases sitting between them. The germline V gene encodes CDR1 SGHTA and CDR2 FQGNSA.